This T cell receptor (beta chain) derives from a study of CD8 T cell repertoires and HIV-1 epitope variants. Study in general: Controls were a CMV, EBV and flu peptide pool, Ebola AY9 negative control, and no-peptide well. The baseline condition was 1M T cells left uncultured.

The assay was immunoSEQ multiplex PCR, and TCRdb's table has in-frame clones only and misses some. The top ten clones hold about 26% of a sample with about 95,000 clones, 60% to 80% of them seen once. This clone showed up just a few times. The receptor comes from a male donor with HIV. Sequenced input: uncultured baseline CD8+ T cells from peripheral blood mononuclear cells (PBMCs).

The CDR3 spells CASSTPGQVLGYTF. The CDR3 DNA is TGTGCCAGCAGCACTCCGGGACAGGTTCTCGGCTACACCTTC. This chain connects TRBV9 to TRBJ1-2; TRBD1 matches at 8 bases. This CDR3 has 14 residues. CDR1 and CDR2 from the germline V gene are SGDLS and YYNGEE. J was trimmed by 8 bases and V by 4 bases; bases with no gene match: 10.